Following are 25 T cell receptor beta chains from one sample sequenced in a study of human T cells and chemical hapten exposure. Using its own MiXCR run on the RACE reads, TCRdb lists one record per CDR3 protein. The data show 90,000 or so distinct CDR3 sequences, about 8% seen once. Time point specified: pre-sensitization, week 0. As for treatment: therapeutic diphenylcyclopropenone sensitization with weekly scalp DPC. The sample was whole blood, taken in connection with sensitization to the hapten diphenylcyclopropenone (DPC). All receptors derive from a man aged 35-49 years with alopecia areata. Some clones in this sample may be carry-over from other donors' samples.

This clonotype was seen at least ten times. This rearrangement joins TRBV7-9 to TRBJ1-1, with 9 bases that match TRBD1. The germline V gene has CDR1 SEHNR and CDR2 FQNEAQ (reference sequence). The V and J ends lost 4 bases and 4 bases, in that order; junction bases with no gene match: 7. The CDR3 consists of 15 residues. The CDR3 sequence is CASSYTEDRGTEAFF. CDR3 nucleotide sequence: TGTGCCAGCAGCTACACCGAGGACAGGGGCACTGAAGCTTTCTTT. The full variable domain, rest sourced from reference TRBV7-9 and TRBJ1-1, is DTGVSQNPRHKITKRGQNVTFRCDPISEHNRLYWYRQTLGQGPEFLTYFQNEAQLEKSRLLSDRFSAERPKGSFSTLEIQRTEQGDSAMYLCASSYTEDRGTEAFFGQGTRLTVV.

A few counts support this clonotype. CDR3 sequence reads: CASSQGVNQPQHF. CDR3 in DNA: TGTGCCAGCAGCCAAGGTGTCAATCAGCCCCAGCATTTT. V gene TRBV14 combines with J gene TRBJ1-5; D unresolved. The CDR3 spans 13 residues. Germline V gives CDR1 SGHDN, CDR2 FVKESK. Trimming shortened V by 1 base and J by 3 bases, and 4 bases separated the two germline ends.

The gene calls are TRBV20-1 and TRBJ2-5, with D perhaps TRBD1 (6 bases). The CDR3 loop spans 15 amino acids. V was clipped by 0 bases and J by 1 base, with 12 bases between them. The germline V gene has CDR1 DFQATT and CDR2 SNEGSKA (reference sequence). In nucleotides, the CDR3 is TGCAGTGCTAGAGATCCCAGGGGTAGCCAAGAGACCCAGTACTTC. Protein sequence: CSARDPRGSQETQYF.

This clonotype was seen at least ten times. The chain joins TRBV20-1 to TRBJ2-7; D is possibly TRBD1 (6 bases). Germline CDR1 DFQATT, CDR2 SNEGSKA (reference sequence). The CDR3 is 13 residues long. Between the trimmed V and J ends, which lost 1 base and 5 bases, there was a span of 12 bases. The CDR3 DNA reads as TGCAGTGCTAGAGGTGGGGCAGGGGACGAGCAGTACTTC. Amino acids: CSARGGAGDEQYF.

In nucleotides, the CDR3 is TGTGCCAGCAGCCAAAGTGCAGGGATGGTAGCGAACACCGGGGAGCTGTTTTTT. It is translated as CASSQSAGMVANTGELFF. The rearrangement joins TRBV4-2 to TRBJ2-2, with D possibly TRBD1 on 5 matching bases. Germline V CDR1 and CDR2: LGHNA, YNFKEQ. The CDR3 loop spans 18 amino acids. V lost 2 bases and J lost 0, with 16 bases in between.

The genes are TRBV11-1 and TRBJ2-1, with 8 bases lining up with TRBD2. Germline CDR1 and CDR2: SGHAT and FQDESV (reference sequence). Trimming at V came to 5 bases and at J to 7 bases, leaving 16 bases not matched to a gene. This CDR3 comprises 17 residues. DNA of the CDR3: TGTGCCAGCAGCATAACGGGGGCGCTTACTAGCGGAAATGAGCAGTTCTTC. Amino acid sequence: CASSITGALTSGNEQFF.

The J gene is TRBJ2-4, the V gene TRBV7-8; 7 bases agree with TRBD2. The CDR3 spans 14 residues. After removal of 2 bases from V and 8 bases from J, the junction contained 6 bases not matched to a gene. Per the germline V gene, CDR1 is SGHVS and CDR2 is FQNEAQ. CDR3 sequence: CASSLISGTDIQYF. In DNA, the CDR3 is TGTGCCAGCAGCTTAATCAGCGGGACGGACATTCAGTACTTC.

This clonotype has only a few counts. The CDR3 sequence: CASSQTYMNTEAFF. In DNA, the CDR3 is TGTGCCAGCAGCCAAACCTACATGAACACTGAAGCTTTCTTT. The V and J genes are TRBV14 and TRBJ1-1; D is undetermined. The CDR3 covers 14 residues. The V and J ends lost 2 bases and 0 bases respectively, with 7 bases between them. Germline values: CDR1 SGHDN, CDR2 FVKESK.

The V and J genes are TRBV28 and TRBJ2-3, with a possible D match to TRBD2 (5 bases). This CDR3 is built from 12 residues. CDR1 and CDR2 (germline): MDHEN, SYDVKM. The V and J ends lost 5 bases and 6 bases respectively, with 9 bases between them. CDR3 protein: CASSPLGDTQYF. The CDR3 coding sequence is TGTGCCAGCAGTCCACTAGGGGATACGCAGTATTTT.

There are a few counts of this clonotype. The chain recombines TRBV6-1 with TRBJ1-4; a possible D gene is TRBD1 (5 bases). The V gene's germline CDR1 is MNHNS and CDR2 SASEGT. The CDR3 has 15 amino acids. Trimming left V 4 bases short and J 0 bases short, with 9 bases between. This CDR3 is CASSGPTATNEKLFF. The CDR3 DNA is TGTGCCAGCAGTGGCCCGACAGCAACTAATGAAAAACTGTTTTTT.

This clonotype showed up just a few times. The J gene is TRBJ2-7, the V gene TRBV2; 9 bases are a match to TRBD1. This CDR3 is built from 16 residues. Germline V CDR1 and CDR2: SNHLY, FYNNEI. The J segment lost 5 bases and the V segment lost 3 bases, leaving 11 bases of the junction unmatched. For the CDR3, the DNA is TGTGCCAGCAGTGACCCGGGGACAGGGCTTTCCAACGAGCAGTACGTC. Protein product: CASSDPGTGLSNEQYV.

The V gene is TRBV14, the J gene TRBJ1-1; D unclear. The CDR3 spans 13 residues. Trimming stripped 0 bases from V and 0 bases from J, with 2 bases between. Germline V lookup: CDR1 SGHDN, CDR2 FVKESK. CDR3 protein: CASSQDMNTEAFF. The CDR3 DNA reads as TGTGCCAGCAGCCAAGATATGAACACTGAAGCTTTCTTT.

This clonotype was detected ten times or more. CDR3 protein: CASSLDTEAFF. The DNA for the CDR3 is TGTGCCAGCAGCTTGGACACTGAAGCTTTCTTT. The chain uses TRBV7-9 and TRBJ1-1, with no clear D. With 3 bases removed from V and 3 bases from J, the gap between germline ends came to 2 bases. Germline V gene sequence: CDR1 SEHNR, CDR2 FQNEAQ (reference sequence). The CDR3 runs 11 residues.

This clonotype was picked up a small number of times. The rearrangement uses TRBV29-1 and TRBJ2-7, with TRBD2 identical over 9 bases. Germline-derived CDR1 and CDR2 are SQVTM and ANQGSEA. Losses at the gene ends were 8 bases for V and 5 bases for J; bases not matched to a gene: 13. The CDR3 loop spans 14 amino acids. CDR3 nucleotide sequence: TGCAGCATTGTTTGGCGGGAGGGAAGGCACGAGCAGTACTTC. The encoded protein is CSIVWREGRHEQYF.

This clonotype was seen ten or more times. The chain has TRBV30 and TRBJ1-2; perhaps TRBD1 as D (6 bases). The CDR3 has 12 residues. Germline V CDR1 and CDR2: GTSNPN, SVGIG (reference sequence). The V end lost 5 bases, the J end lost 8 bases, and 15 bases lay between the germline ends. Here the CDR3 reads CAWDNLDRGYTF. The CDR3 DNA sequence: TGTGCCTGGGATAACCTAGACAGGGGCTACACCTTC.

This clonotype occurred a few times. V is TRBV7-9 and J is TRBJ2-7; D is undetermined. The V gene's germline CDR1 is SEHNR and CDR2 FQNEAQ (reference sequence). The V end was cut by 4 bases, the J end by 3 bases, with 16 bases between. The CDR3 loop spans 15 amino acids. The CDR3 region has the DNA TGTGCCAGCAGCTCACGTCTATCCTTGGACTACGAGCAGTACTTC. Translated: CASSSRLSLDYEQYF.

In its sample, this clonotype was seen many times. The CDR3 loop is CASLLAGRGEQYF. For the CDR3, the DNA is TGTGCCAGCCTACTAGCGGGAAGGGGCGAGCAGTACTTC. The rearrangement links TRBV28 to TRBJ2-7; 10 bases agree with TRBD2. The V gene's germline CDR1 is MDHEN and CDR2 SYDVKM. There are 13 residues in the CDR3. With V trimmed by 8 bases and J by 6 bases, 7 bases remained unmatched. The full variable domain, in which reference TRBV28 and TRBJ2-7 provide the parts outside the CDR3, is DVKVTQSSRYLVKRTGEKVFLECVQDMDHENMFWYRQDPGLGLRLIYFSYDVKMKEKGDIPEGYSVSREKKERFSLILESASTNQTSMYLCASLLAGRGEQYFGPGTRLTVT.

This clonotype has just a few counts. The V gene is TRBV5-4, the J gene TRBJ2-6, with D perhaps assigned TRBD1 or TRBD2 (6 bases each). Germline V gene lookup returns CDR1 SGHNT and CDR2 YYREEE (reference sequence). The CDR3 has 15 amino acids. Trimming stripped 1 base from V and 2 bases from J, with 7 bases between. The CDR3 sequence: CASSLRGPGANVLTF. The CDR3 DNA is TGTGCCAGCAGCTTGCGGGGGCCTGGGGCCAACGTCCTGACTTTC.

This clonotype has a count of ten or more. The V and J genes are TRBV12-3 or TRBV12-4 and TRBJ2-7; possibly TRBD1 or TRBD2 for D (6 bases each). The germline V and J ends were trimmed by 6 bases and 5 bases, with 8 bases remaining between them. The CDR3 has 11 amino acids. CDR3 in amino acids: CASSGGHEQYV. As DNA, the CDR3 is TGTGCCAGCAGCGGGGGCCACGAGCAGTACGTC.

This clonotype was picked up one time. The chain recombines TRBV19 with TRBJ1-2, with D possibly matching TRBD1 (6 bases). CDR3 length equals 17 residues. V was pared by 2 bases and J by 6 bases, with 22 bases between. Germline V gene sequence: CDR1 LNHDA, CDR2 SQIVND (reference sequence). Here the CDR3 DNA reads TGTGCCAGTAGTATAACAGGGAAAGGCCGGACCCTAAATGGCTACACCTTC. As protein: CASSITGKGRTLNGYTF.

This clonotype was observed at least ten times. This chain links TRBV20-1 with TRBJ2-7; 8 positions agree with TRBD2. CDR1 and CDR2 from the germline V gene are DFQATT and SNEGSKA (reference sequence). V trimming: 5 bases; J trimming: 4 bases; junction bases outside the gene matches: 7. The CDR3 length is 13 residues. The DNA for the CDR3 is TGCAGTGCTCAGCTAGCGGGCGGGTACGAGCAGTACTTC. It is translated as CSAQLAGGYEQYF.

The chain has TRBV11-2 and TRBJ2-1; TRBD1 matches at 9 bases. The V and J ends lost 1 base and 3 bases, in that order; junction bases with no gene match: 10. This CDR3 is built from 18 residues. The germline V gene has CDR1 SGHAT and CDR2 FQNNGV. Here the CDR3 reads CASSLVGFGDRDYNEQFF. In nucleotides, the CDR3 is TGTGCCAGCAGCTTAGTTGGCTTCGGGGACAGGGACTACAATGAGCAGTTCTTC.

This clonotype was picked up many times. The J gene is TRBJ2-7, the V gene TRBV6-2 or TRBV6-3; a weak D match, TRBD2 (7 bases). Germline-derived CDR1 and CDR2 are MNHEY and SVGEGT. The V end lost 6 bases, the J end lost 2 bases, and 8 bases lay between the germline ends. The length of the CDR3 is 12 residues. The DNA of the CDR3 is TGTGCCAGCAGGGGGGGGCCCTACGAGCAGTACGTC. This encodes CASRGGPYEQYV.

In its sample, this clonotype was seen many times. The genes are TRBV27 and TRBJ2-7, with TRBD1 identical over 7 bases. CDR1 is MNHEY, CDR2 SMNVEV, per germline (reference sequence). Trimming at V came to 5 bases and at J to 5 bases, leaving 6 bases not matched to a gene. The CDR3 is 13 amino acids. In nucleotides, the CDR3 is TGTGCCAGCAGTCTAGACAGGGCCCACGAGCAGTACTTC. Translation: CASSLDRAHEQYF.

The sample holds one count of this clonotype. The chain is built from TRBV12-3 or TRBV12-4 and TRBJ1-5, with TRBD1 matching over 8 bases. This CDR3 region has 15 residues. J gave up 3 bases and V 6 bases, and 7 bases lay outside the gene matches. CDR3 sequence: CASRAGTGNNQPQHF. CDR3 coding DNA: TGTGCCAGCAGAGCCGGGACAGGTAACAATCAGCCCCAGCATTTT.